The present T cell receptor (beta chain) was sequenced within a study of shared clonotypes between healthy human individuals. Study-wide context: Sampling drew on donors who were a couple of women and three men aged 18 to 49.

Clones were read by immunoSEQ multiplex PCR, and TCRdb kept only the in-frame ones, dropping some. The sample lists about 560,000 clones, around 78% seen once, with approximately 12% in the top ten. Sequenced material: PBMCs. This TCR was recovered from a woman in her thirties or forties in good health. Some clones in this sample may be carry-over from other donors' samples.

Written as DNA, the CDR3 is TGCGCCAGCAGTGAGTTGGGGTCGCAAGAGACCCAGTACTTC. Protein sequence: CASSELGSQETQYF. The chain joins TRBV10-1 to TRBJ2-5; D ambiguous. The CDR3 covers 14 residues. V gave up 1 base and J gave up 2 bases, with 8 bases separating them. Germline loops: CDR1 WNHNN, CDR2 SYGVQD (reference sequence).